This TCR beta chain was obtained from a study of CD8 T cells in ankylosing spondylitis. General observations from the study: Reportedly, matched ankylosing spondylitis synovial fluid was significantly enriched for disease-linked clones. Some of these motif variants have turned up before, in reports on reactive arthritis synovial fluid and blood.

Trimming stripped 1 base from V and 8 bases from J, with 18 bases between. From germline, CDR1 is MDHEN and CDR2 SYDVKM. The CDR3 extends over 16 amino acids. Quantitative 5'-RACE with molecular barcodes produced the TCR beta libraries. TCRdb independently ran MiXCR on the 5' RACE reads; one entry per CDR3 protein. Counted here are fewer than 250,000 distinct CDR3 sequences, roughly 25% occurring once; the ten biggest clones make up approximately 6.6%. This clonotype was seen at least ten times. Its antigen remains unknown. The gene calls are TRBV28 and TRBJ2-1; D is uncertain. This TCR derives from a male donor with ankylosing spondylitis or in good health (not recorded which). The sequencing sample was made of blood, either unsorted or a sorted T cell fraction (not recorded which). The CDR3 sequence: CASSLFRETLMDEQFF. The CDR3 coding sequence is TGTGCCAGCAGTTTATTCCGAGAGACCCTTATGGATGAGCAGTTCTTC.